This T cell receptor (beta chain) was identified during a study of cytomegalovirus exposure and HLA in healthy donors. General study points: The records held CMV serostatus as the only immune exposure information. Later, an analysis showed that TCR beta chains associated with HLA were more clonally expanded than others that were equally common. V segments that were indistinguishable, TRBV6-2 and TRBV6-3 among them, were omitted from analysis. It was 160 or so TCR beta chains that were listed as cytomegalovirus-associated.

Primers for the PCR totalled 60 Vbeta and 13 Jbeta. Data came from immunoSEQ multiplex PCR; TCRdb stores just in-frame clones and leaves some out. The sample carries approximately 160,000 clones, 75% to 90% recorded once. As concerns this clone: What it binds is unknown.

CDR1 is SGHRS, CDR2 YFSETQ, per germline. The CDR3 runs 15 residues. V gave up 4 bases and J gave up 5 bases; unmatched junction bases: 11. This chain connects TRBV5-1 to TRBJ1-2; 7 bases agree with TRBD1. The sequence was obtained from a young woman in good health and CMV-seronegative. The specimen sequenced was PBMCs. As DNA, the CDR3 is TGCGCCAGCAGCGAAGCCTCGACAGGGTTATATGGCTACACCTTC. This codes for CASSEASTGLYGYTF.